This T cell receptor (beta chain) stems from a study of cytomegalovirus exposure and HLA in healthy donors. Study-level background: The roughly 120 million unique TCR beta sequences, from roughly 170 million T cells, were found by an earlier analysis. The study's findings and limits: For TCR beta chains, V- and J-gene trimming was later linked to a missense DCLRE1C variant. The study assumed roughly uniform donor sequencing depth for presence/absence analyses.

In regard to this clone: The antigen remains unidentified.

The CDR3 is 17 amino acids. Germline CDR1 reads SEHNR; CDR2 reads FQNEAQ (reference sequence). V shed 1 base and J 1 base; nucleotides not matched to a gene: 5. The PCR used 60 Vbeta and 13 Jbeta primers. Sequenced by immunoSEQ multiplex PCR; TCRdb stores in-frame clones only, minus some. The sample contains around 150,000 clones, roughly 78% of which appear only once. The chain has TRBV7-9 and TRBJ1-1; 11 bases line up with TRBD1. Sample: PBMCs. The TCR originated in a man aged 25 to 40 in good health and CMV-seronegative. The CDR3 loop reads CASSLGDRGLWNTEAFF. CDR3 coding DNA: TGTGCCAGCAGCTTAGGGGACAGGGGGTTATGGAACACTGAAGCTTTCTTT.